The 13 T cell receptor beta chains below were found in one sample sequenced in a study of T cell responses to AZD1222 COVID-19 vaccine. The table came from immunoSEQ multiplex PCR; TCRdb's copy has only in-frame clones and leaves some out. The profile shows some 140,000 clones, 93% of them singletons. Sequenced here: peripheral blood, sampled on day 0 of AZD1222 vaccination. The receptors stem from an adult in good health.

The chain links TRBV28 to TRBJ1-1; 10 positions match TRBD1. Germline V CDR1 and CDR2: MDHEN, SYDVKM. With V trimmed by 7 bases and J by 0 bases, 5 bases remained unmatched. This CDR3 contains 15 residues. CDR3 protein: CASTGTGELNTEAFF. The CDR3 DNA sequence: TGTGCCAGCACCGGGACAGGGGAATTGAACACTGAAGCTTTCTTT.

The chain has TRBV5-1 and TRBJ1-5; D gene uncertain. The CDR3 is made up of 14 amino acids. The germline CDR1 and CDR2 sequences are SGHRS and YFSETQ. V was pared by 4 bases and J by 3 bases, with 11 bases between. The CDR3 sequence: CASSPGGLNQPQHF. The CDR3 DNA reads TGCGCCAGCAGCCCCGGCGGACTCAATCAGCCCCAGCATTTT.

CDR3 in amino acids: CASSLLGTNIQYF. CDR3 DNA sequence: TGTGCCAGCAGCTTGCTGGGTACGAACATTCAGTACTTC. This chain uses TRBV5-8 with TRBJ2-4; no clear D gene. The CDR3 is 13 residues long. Germline V gives CDR1 SGHTS, CDR2 YDEGEE. V shed 1 base and J shed 7 bases, with 9 bases lying between them. Looking up the rest from reference TRBV5-8 and TRBJ2-4 gives the full variable domain: EAGVTQSPTHLIKTRGQQATLRCSPISGHTSVYWYQQALGLGLQFLLWYDEGEERNRGNFPPRFSGRQFPNYSSELNVNALELEDSALYLCASSLLGTNIQYFGAGTRLSVL.

This chain joins TRBV3-1 (or the pseudogene TRBV3-2) and TRBJ1-1; D is ambiguous. Germline V gives CDR1 LGHDT, CDR2 YNNKEL (reference sequence). The CDR3 sequence is 12 residues long. Trimming removed 3 bases at V and 7 bases at J, with 9 bases between. CDR3 sequence (DNA): TGTGCCAGCAGCCAGGCAAGACATGAAGCTTTCTTT. It yields the protein CASSQARHEAFF.

The V call is TRBV27, the J call TRBJ1-1; D is unclear. CDR3 length equals 14 residues. The V end was cut by 0 bases, the J end by 0 bases, with 5 bases between. The germline V gene has CDR1 MNHEY and CDR2 SMNVEV (reference sequence). The CDR3 spells CASSLSGVNTEAFF. The CDR3 nucleotides are TGTGCCAGCAGTTTATCTGGGGTGAACACTGAAGCTTTCTTT.

The gene calls are TRBV6-4 and TRBJ2-3; D possibly matches TRBD1 or TRBD2 (6 bases each). CDR1 MRHNA and CDR2 SNTAGT come from the germline V gene. Trimming cost V 3 bases and J 4 bases, with 11 bases left between them. This CDR3 has 14 residues. CDR3 protein: CASSEAGEADTQYF. The DNA of the CDR3 is TGTGCCAGCAGTGAGGCAGGGGAGGCAGATACGCAGTATTTT.

The CDR3 region is CASSPPPVAGKNIQYF. In DNA form, the CDR3 reads TGTGCCAGCAGCCCACCCCCCGTGGCAGGGAAAAACATTCAGTACTTC. The rearrangement uses TRBV7-2 and TRBJ2-4, with D possibly TRBD1 on 5 matching bases. Germline V gene data show CDR1 as SGHTA and CDR2 as FQGNSA. The CDR3 has 16 amino acids. V dropped 5 bases and J dropped 4 bases, with 18 bases sitting between them.

The V call is TRBV19, the J call TRBJ2-7, with 7 bases lining up with TRBD2. CDR1 is LNHDA and CDR2 is SQIVND in the germline V gene (reference sequence). The CDR3 contains 15 residues. The J segment lost 5 bases and the V segment lost 3 bases, leaving 10 bases of the junction unmatched. The CDR3 nucleotides read TGTGCCAGTAGTATCTCATGGGAGGGGACCAACGAGCAGTACTTC. It yields the protein CASSISWEGTNEQYF.

CDR3 loop: CASSFGTGGYEQYF. In nucleotides, the CDR3 is TGCGCCAGCAGCTTCGGGACAGGTGGATACGAGCAGTACTTC. The chain combines TRBV5-1 with TRBJ2-7, with 8 bases fitting TRBD1. This CDR3 contains 14 residues. V lost 2 bases, J lost 4 bases, and 5 bases stayed unmatched. Germline V gene sequence: CDR1 SGHRS, CDR2 YFSETQ.

The chain is built from TRBV19 and TRBJ2-2; D unclear. V was shortened by 2 bases and J by 1 base, with 5 bases between the two germline ends. Germline CDR1 LNHDA, CDR2 SQIVND (reference sequence). The CDR3 is 14 amino acids. The CDR3 DNA reads TGTGCCAGTAGTATACTGGAGAACACCGGGGAGCTGTTTTTT. Residues: CASSILENTGELFF.

V and J are TRBV5-1 and TRBJ2-7; 10 positions match TRBD2. Germline loops: CDR1 SGHRS, CDR2 YFSETQ. The CDR3 spans 18 residues. Trimming removed 0 bases from V and 4 bases from J; junction bases left unmatched: 13. The DNA of the CDR3 is TGCGCCAGCAGCTTGGGCCCCCGGCTAGCGGGAGTAAGGTACGAGCAGTACTTC. It encodes CASSLGPRLAGVRYEQYF.

The chain joins TRBV27 to TRBJ1-2; unclear D gene. Germline V gene sequence: CDR1 MNHEY, CDR2 SMNVEV (reference sequence). The CDR3 is 16 residues long. With 4 bases removed from V and 9 bases from J, the gap between germline ends came to 24 bases. The CDR3 sequence is CASSYTLRGGSRSYTF. The CDR3 bases are TGTGCCAGCAGTTATACTCTAAGAGGAGGGTCGCGGAGCTACACCTTC.

The chain joins TRBV27 to TRBJ2-3; maybe TRBD2 (5 bases). Per germline, CDR1 MNHEY and CDR2 SMNVEV (reference sequence). The CDR3 loop spans 16 amino acids. V lost 2 bases and J lost 2, with 14 bases in between. Here the CDR3 DNA reads TGTGCCAGCAGTTTACTCCCGGGAACGTCCACAGATACGCAGTATTTT. Protein product: CASSLLPGTSTDTQYF.